The rows below give T cell receptor beta chains drawn from one sample of a study of blood T cell repertoires in COVID-19. Assay: immunoSEQ multiplex PCR; the TCRdb copy retains only in-frame clones and omits some. There are 150,000 to 200,000 clones in the sample; about four fifths occur only once, and approximately 2.4% lies in the top ten. Sequencing was performed on peripheral blood. These receptors were obtained from a human donor with acute or convalescent COVID-19. The donor label of this sample is uncertain. Each CDR3 is given with its conserved first and last residue. Each record gives: V gene, clone size, J gene, D gene, CDR3 DNA, CDR3 protein. A D gene is named only where the DNA matches it firmly. Only part of the rows carry a size: once, few, many, or a class if the clone is expanded.

v_gene: TRBV5-4; abundance: NA; j_gene: TRBJ1-2; d_gene: NA; CDR3nt: TGTGCCAGCAGCTTGGATCAGGGATCGGCTAACTATGGCTACACCTTC; CDR3aa: CASSLDQGSANYGYTF
v_gene: TRBV6-5; abundance: NA; j_gene: TRBJ1-1; d_gene: NA; CDR3nt: TGTGCCAGCTGGTTGCGGACAGCAGCTTTCTTT; CDR3aa: CASWLRTAAFF
v_gene: TRBV2; abundance: NA; j_gene: TRBJ1-6; d_gene: NA; CDR3nt: TGTGCCAGCAGAGACGGGGACTGGAATTCACCCCTCCACTTT; CDR3aa: CASRDGDWNSPLHF
v_gene: TRBV11-2; abundance: once; j_gene: TRBJ1-1; d_gene: NA; CDR3nt: TGTGCCAGCAGCTTTCAGGGGAACACTGAAGCTTTCTTT; CDR3aa: CASSFQGNTEAFF
v_gene: TRBV2; abundance: NA; j_gene: TRBJ1-2; d_gene: NA; CDR3nt: TGTGCCAGCACAGGGGTAGACTATGGCTACACCTTC; CDR3aa: CASTGVDYGYTF
v_gene: TRBV10-2; abundance: NA; j_gene: TRBJ2-3; d_gene: NA; CDR3nt: TGCGCCAGCGAGGGTCGAGATACGCAGTATTTT; CDR3aa: CASEGRDTQYF
v_gene: TRBV9; abundance: NA; j_gene: TRBJ1-6; d_gene: NA; CDR3nt: TGTGCCAGCAGCGAGAGCAGGGAGGGTAATTCACCCCTCCACTTT; CDR3aa: CASSESREGNSPLHF
v_gene: TRBV14; abundance: once; j_gene: TRBJ1-1; d_gene: TRBD1; CDR3nt: TGTGCCAGCAGCCGGAGGTCCCGGGACAGGGGGGTTGAAGCTTTCTTT; CDR3aa: CASSRRSRDRGVEAFF
v_gene: TRBV19; abundance: NA; j_gene: TRBJ2-7; d_gene: TRBD2; CDR3nt: TGTGCCAGTACGCAAGCTAGCGGGGTCTCCTACGAGCAGTACTTC; CDR3aa: CASTQASGVSYEQYF
v_gene: TRBV10-3; abundance: few; j_gene: TRBJ1-2; d_gene: NA; CDR3nt: TGTGCCATCAGTTTACAGGGCTTGGAGGGCTACACCTTC; CDR3aa: CAISLQGLEGYTF
v_gene: TRBV7-8; abundance: once; j_gene: TRBJ2-2; d_gene: TRBD2; CDR3nt: TGTGCCAGCAGCACCAGCGGGAGTCTCACCGGGGAGCTGTTTTTT; CDR3aa: CASSTSGSLTGELFF
v_gene: TRBV7-2; abundance: NA; j_gene: TRBJ2-5; d_gene: TRBD2; CDR3nt: TGTGCCAGCAGCCCTCCGGGACTAGCCAAAGAGACCCAGTACTTC; CDR3aa: CASSPPGLAKETQYF
v_gene: TRBV20-1; abundance: once; j_gene: TRBJ2-3; d_gene: TRBD2; CDR3nt: TGCAGTGCTAGTGGTGGGACTAGCAAGACAGATACGCAGTATTTT; CDR3aa: CSASGGTSKTDTQYF
v_gene: TRBV6-5; abundance: NA; j_gene: TRBJ2-5; d_gene: NA; CDR3nt: TGTGCCAGCAGTCGGCGGGCTTCACCAGAGACCCAGTACTTC; CDR3aa: CASSRRASPETQYF
v_gene: TRBV12-1; abundance: once; j_gene: TRBJ2-7; d_gene: NA; CDR3nt: TGTGCCAGCAGCCGACAGGGACTCTCCTACGAGCAGTACTTC; CDR3aa: CASSRQGLSYEQYF
v_gene: TRBV9; abundance: NA; j_gene: TRBJ2-3; d_gene: NA; CDR3nt: TGTGCCAGCGGGGGCGGAGTTTTCACAGATACGCAGTATTTT; CDR3aa: CASGGGVFTDTQYF
v_gene: TRBV29-1; abundance: once; j_gene: TRBJ1-1; d_gene: TRBD1; CDR3nt: TGCAGCGTTACCAGACAGGGTACGACCACTGAAGCTTTCTTT; CDR3aa: CSVTRQGTTTEAFF
v_gene: TRBV9; abundance: NA; j_gene: TRBJ2-1; d_gene: TRBD2; CDR3nt: TGTGCCAGCAGCGCTCTAGCGGGGGTCTACAATGAGCAGTTCTTC; CDR3aa: CASSALAGVYNEQFF
v_gene: TRBV15; abundance: NA; j_gene: TRBJ2-3; d_gene: TRBD2; CDR3nt: TGTGCCACCAGCTACCGACTAGCAGGCACAGATACGCAGTATTTT; CDR3aa: CATSYRLAGTDTQYF
v_gene: TRBV27; abundance: NA; j_gene: TRBJ2-7; d_gene: NA; CDR3nt: TGTGCCAGCAGTTTATACAGGACACTGTCCTACGAGCAGTACTTC; CDR3aa: CASSLYRTLSYEQYF
v_gene: TRBV30; abundance: NA; j_gene: TRBJ1-2; d_gene: NA; CDR3nt: TGTGCCTGGAGTGCCCGAAGGACTAAAGGGGGCTACACCTTC; CDR3aa: CAWSARRTKGGYTF
v_gene: TRBV9; abundance: NA; j_gene: TRBJ2-7; d_gene: TRBD2; CDR3nt: TGTGCCAGCAGACTAAAAAGGAGCGGGAGTGGGTACGAGCAGTACTTC; CDR3aa: CASRLKRSGSGYEQYF
v_gene: TRBV10-2; abundance: NA; j_gene: TRBJ1-4; d_gene: TRBD1; CDR3nt: TGCGCCAGCAGACCCGGGACAGTAAATGAAAAACTGTTTTTT; CDR3aa: CASRPGTVNEKLFF
v_gene: TRBV5-4; abundance: once; j_gene: TRBJ2-1; d_gene: NA; CDR3nt: TGTGCCAGCAGATACGAGAGCGGGTTGTCAGGCGAGCAGTTCTTC; CDR3aa: CASRYESGLSGEQFF
v_gene: TRBV5-4; abundance: NA; j_gene: TRBJ1-1; d_gene: NA; CDR3nt: TGTGCCAGCAGCCTTCAGTCGAACACTGAAGCTTTCTTT; CDR3aa: CASSLQSNTEAFF
v_gene: TRBV19; abundance: NA; j_gene: TRBJ1-4; d_gene: NA; CDR3nt: TGTGCCAGTAGTCCCGACACGGTCGAAAAACTGTTTTTT; CDR3aa: CASSPDTVEKLFF
v_gene: TRBV29-1; abundance: few; j_gene: TRBJ1-2; d_gene: NA; CDR3nt: TGCAGCGTCAGCCCTGGGCGATATGGCTACACCTTC; CDR3aa: CSVSPGRYGYTF
v_gene: TRBV28; abundance: few; j_gene: TRBJ2-7; d_gene: TRBD1; CDR3nt: TGTGCCAGCAGTTTATCAGGACAGGGAGGCGTCGGGCAGTACTTC; CDR3aa: CASSLSGQGGVGQYF
v_gene: TRBV30; abundance: NA; j_gene: TRBJ2-1; d_gene: NA; CDR3nt: TGTGCCTGGAGTGTACAGGGGCTAGCGCTCCTTAATGAGCAGTTCTTC; CDR3aa: CAWSVQGLALLNEQFF
v_gene: TRBV4-1; abundance: NA; j_gene: TRBJ2-3; d_gene: TRBD2; CDR3nt: TGCGCCAGCGGAAAACTAGCGCTTAGTACAGATACGCAGTATTTT; CDR3aa: CASGKLALSTDTQYF
v_gene: TRBV2; abundance: NA; j_gene: TRBJ1-2; d_gene: NA; CDR3nt: TGTGCCAGCAGTGAAGGGCAGGTCTATGGCTACACCTTC; CDR3aa: CASSEGQVYGYTF
v_gene: TRBV4-2; abundance: NA; j_gene: TRBJ2-2; d_gene: TRBD2; CDR3nt: TGTGCCAGCACCCCACTTGATTTCCCGGGACTAGCGGCCAACACCGGGGAGCTGTTTTTT; CDR3aa: CASTPLDFPGLAANTGELFF
v_gene: TRBV30; abundance: once; j_gene: TRBJ1-2; d_gene: NA; CDR3nt: TGTGCCTGGAACACCCCGGACTGGAAAAGGGACTACACCTTC; CDR3aa: CAWNTPDWKRDYTF
v_gene: TRBV5-1; abundance: NA; j_gene: TRBJ1-2; d_gene: NA; CDR3nt: TGCGCCAGCAGCTTGTTAGGCAGGGCAGATTGGAGCTACACCTTC; CDR3aa: CASSLLGRADWSYTF
v_gene: TRBV7-9; abundance: NA; j_gene: TRBJ2-7; d_gene: TRBD1; CDR3nt: TGTGCCAGCAGACCTGGACAGGGTTACGAGCAGTACTTC; CDR3aa: CASRPGQGYEQYF
v_gene: TRBV2; abundance: NA; j_gene: TRBJ2-1; d_gene: TRBD2; CDR3nt: TGTGCCAGCAGAAGACTAGCGGGAGGTTCCTACAATGAGCAGTTCTTC; CDR3aa: CASRRLAGGSYNEQFF